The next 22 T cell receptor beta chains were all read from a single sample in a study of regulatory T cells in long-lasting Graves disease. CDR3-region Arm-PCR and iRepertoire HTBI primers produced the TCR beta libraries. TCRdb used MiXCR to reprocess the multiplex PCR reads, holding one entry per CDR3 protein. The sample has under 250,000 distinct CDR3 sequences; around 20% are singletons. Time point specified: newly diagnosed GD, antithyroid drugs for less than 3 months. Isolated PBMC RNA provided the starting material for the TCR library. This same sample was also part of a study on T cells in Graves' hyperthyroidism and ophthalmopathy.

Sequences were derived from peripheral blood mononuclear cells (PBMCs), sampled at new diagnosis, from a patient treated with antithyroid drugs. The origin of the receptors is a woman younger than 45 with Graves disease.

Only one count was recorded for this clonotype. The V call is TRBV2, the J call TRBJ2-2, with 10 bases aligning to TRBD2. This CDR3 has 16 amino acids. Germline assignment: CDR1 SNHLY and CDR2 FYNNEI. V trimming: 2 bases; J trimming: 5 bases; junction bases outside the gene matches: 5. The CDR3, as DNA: TGTGCCAGCAGTGAATTTGGTAGCGGGGGGACCGGGGAGCTGTTTTTT. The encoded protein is CASSEFGSGGTGELFF.

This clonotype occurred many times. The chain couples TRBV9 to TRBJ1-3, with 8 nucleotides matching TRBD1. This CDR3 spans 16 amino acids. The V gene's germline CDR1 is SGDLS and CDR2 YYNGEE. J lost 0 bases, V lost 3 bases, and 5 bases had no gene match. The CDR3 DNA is TGTGCCAGCAGCGCGCAAGGGACAGGCTCTGGAAACACCATATATTTT. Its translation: CASSAQGTGSGNTIYF.

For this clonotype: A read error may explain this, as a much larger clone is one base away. The CDR3 loop is CGALRLAGGPSYNEQFF. The CDR3 DNA is TGCGGTGCCCTTAGACTAGCGGGGGGGCCCTCCTACAATGAGCAGTTCTTC. V and J are TRBV20-1 and TRBJ2-1; TRBD2 agrees at 14 bases. The CDR3 totals 17 residues. The germline V gene encodes CDR1 DFQATT and CDR2 SNEGSKA (reference sequence).

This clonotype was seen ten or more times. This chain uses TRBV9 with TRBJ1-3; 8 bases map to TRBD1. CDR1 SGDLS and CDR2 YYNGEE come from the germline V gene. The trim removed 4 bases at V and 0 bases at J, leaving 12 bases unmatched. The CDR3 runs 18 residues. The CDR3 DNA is TGTGCCAGCAGCCCGCGGCAGGGGGCCATATCCTCTGGAAACACCATATATTTT. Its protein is CASSPRQGAISSGNTIYF.

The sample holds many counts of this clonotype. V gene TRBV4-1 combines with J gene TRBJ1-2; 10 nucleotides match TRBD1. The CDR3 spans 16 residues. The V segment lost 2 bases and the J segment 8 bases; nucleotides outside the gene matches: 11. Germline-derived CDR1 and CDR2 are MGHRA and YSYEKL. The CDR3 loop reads CASSQPFPGQGQGYTF. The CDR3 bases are TGCGCCAGCAGCCAACCATTTCCGGGACAGGGGCAAGGCTACACCTTC.

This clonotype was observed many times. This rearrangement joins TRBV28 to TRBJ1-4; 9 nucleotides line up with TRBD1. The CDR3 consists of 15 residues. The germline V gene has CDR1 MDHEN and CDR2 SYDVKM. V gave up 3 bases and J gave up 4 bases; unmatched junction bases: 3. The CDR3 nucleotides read TGTGCCAGCAGTTTCCTGACAGGGGGTAATGAAAAACTGTTTTTT. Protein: CASSFLTGGNEKLFF. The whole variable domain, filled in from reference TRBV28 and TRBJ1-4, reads DVKVTQSSRYLVKRTGEKVFLECVQDMDHENMFWYRQDPGLGLRLIYFSYDVKMKEKGDIPEGYSVSREKKERFSLILESASTNQTSMYLCASSFLTGGNEKLFFGSGTQLSVL.

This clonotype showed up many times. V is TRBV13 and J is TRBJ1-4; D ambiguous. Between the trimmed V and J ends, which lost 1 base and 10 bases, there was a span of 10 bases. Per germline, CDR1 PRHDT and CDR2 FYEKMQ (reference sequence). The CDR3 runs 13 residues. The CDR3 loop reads CASSLETEGKLFF. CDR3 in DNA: TGTGCCAGCAGCTTAGAAACAGAAGGAAAACTGTTTTTT.

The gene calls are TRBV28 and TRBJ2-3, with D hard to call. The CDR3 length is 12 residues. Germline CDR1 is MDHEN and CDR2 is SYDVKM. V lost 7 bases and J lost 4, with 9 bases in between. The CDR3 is CASNGNPDTQYF. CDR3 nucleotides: TGTGCCAGCAATGGGAACCCAGATACGCAGTATTTT.

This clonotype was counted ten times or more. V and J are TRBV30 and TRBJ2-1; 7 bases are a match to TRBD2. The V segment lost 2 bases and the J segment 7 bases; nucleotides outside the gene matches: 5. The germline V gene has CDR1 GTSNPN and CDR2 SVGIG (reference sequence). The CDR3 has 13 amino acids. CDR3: CAWSNFSGNEQFF. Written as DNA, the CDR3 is TGTGCCTGGAGTAATTTTAGCGGGAATGAGCAGTTCTTC.

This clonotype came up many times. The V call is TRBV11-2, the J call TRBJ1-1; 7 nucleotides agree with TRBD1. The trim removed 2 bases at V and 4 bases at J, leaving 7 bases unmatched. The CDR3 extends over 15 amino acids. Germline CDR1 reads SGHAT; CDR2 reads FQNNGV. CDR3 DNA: TGTGCCAGCAGCTTATTCAGGGGGGGGCTCACTGAAGCTTTCTTT. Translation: CASSLFRGGLTEAFF.

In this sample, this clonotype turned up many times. This CDR3 reads CASSLAGSGSYNEQFF. The DNA for the CDR3 is TGTGCCAGCAGCTTGGCCGGGAGCGGGAGCTACAATGAGCAGTTCTTC. This chain joins TRBV11-2 and TRBJ2-1; 8 bases map to TRBD2. V trimming: 3 bases; J trimming: 3 bases; junction bases outside the gene matches: 7. The CDR3 covers 16 residues. Germline CDR1 SGHAT, CDR2 FQNNGV.

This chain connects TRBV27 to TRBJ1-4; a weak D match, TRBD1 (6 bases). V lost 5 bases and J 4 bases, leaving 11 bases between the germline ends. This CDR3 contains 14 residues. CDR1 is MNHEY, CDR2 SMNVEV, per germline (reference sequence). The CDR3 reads CASSPQGNNEKLFF. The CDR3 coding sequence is TGTGCCAGCAGTCCACAGGGCAATAATGAAAAACTGTTTTTT.

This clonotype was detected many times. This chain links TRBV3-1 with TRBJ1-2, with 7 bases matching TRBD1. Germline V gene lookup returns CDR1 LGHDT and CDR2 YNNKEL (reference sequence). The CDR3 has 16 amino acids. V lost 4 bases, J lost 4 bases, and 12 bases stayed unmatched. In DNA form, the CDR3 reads TGTGCCAGCAGCCGACCGTTGAGCGGGGACAGCTATGGCTACACCTTC. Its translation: CASSRPLSGDSYGYTF.

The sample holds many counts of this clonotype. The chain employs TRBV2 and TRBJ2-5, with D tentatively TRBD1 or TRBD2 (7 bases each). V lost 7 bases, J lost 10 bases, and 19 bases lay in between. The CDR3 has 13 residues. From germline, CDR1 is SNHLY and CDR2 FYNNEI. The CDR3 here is CASTAGAGGDQYF. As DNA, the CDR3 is TGTGCCAGCACCGCGGGGGCAGGGGGTGACCAGTACTTC.

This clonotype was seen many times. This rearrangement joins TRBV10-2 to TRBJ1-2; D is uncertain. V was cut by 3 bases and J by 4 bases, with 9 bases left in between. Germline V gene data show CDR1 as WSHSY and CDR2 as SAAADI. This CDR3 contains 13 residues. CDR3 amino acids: CASSDSELYGYTF. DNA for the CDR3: TGCGCCAGCAGTGACAGCGAGCTCTATGGCTACACCTTC.

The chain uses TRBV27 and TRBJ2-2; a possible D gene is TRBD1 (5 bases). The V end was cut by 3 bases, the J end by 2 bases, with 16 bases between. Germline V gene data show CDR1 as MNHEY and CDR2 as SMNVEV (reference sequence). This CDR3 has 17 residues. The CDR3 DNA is TGTGCCAGCAGTTTCTATCTCCGACAGACTAACACCGGGGAGCTGTTTTTT. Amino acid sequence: CASSFYLRQTNTGELFF.

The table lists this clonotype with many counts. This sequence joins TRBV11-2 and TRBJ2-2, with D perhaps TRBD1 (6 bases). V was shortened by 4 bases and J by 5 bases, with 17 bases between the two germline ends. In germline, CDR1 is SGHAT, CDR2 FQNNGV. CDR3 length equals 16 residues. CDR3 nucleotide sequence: TGTGCCAGCAGCTCCTCTTCAGGGGTACGGACCGGGGAGCTGTTTTTT. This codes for CASSSSSGVRTGELFF.

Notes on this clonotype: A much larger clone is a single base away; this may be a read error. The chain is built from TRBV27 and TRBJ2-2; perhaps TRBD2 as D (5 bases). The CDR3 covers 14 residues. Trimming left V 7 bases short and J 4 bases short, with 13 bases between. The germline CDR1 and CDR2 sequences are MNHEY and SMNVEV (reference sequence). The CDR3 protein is CASTVNSGTGELFF. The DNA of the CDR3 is TGTGCCAGCACCGTCAACAGCGGCACCGGGGAGCTGTTTTTT.

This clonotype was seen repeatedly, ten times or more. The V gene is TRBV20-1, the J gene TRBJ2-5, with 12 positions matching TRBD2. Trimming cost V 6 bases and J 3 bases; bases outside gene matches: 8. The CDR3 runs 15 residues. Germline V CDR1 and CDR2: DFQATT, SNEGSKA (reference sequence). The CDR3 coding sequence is TGCAGTGCCCCGACTAGCGGGGGCCACAAAGAGACCCAGTACTTC. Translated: CSAPTSGGHKETQYF.

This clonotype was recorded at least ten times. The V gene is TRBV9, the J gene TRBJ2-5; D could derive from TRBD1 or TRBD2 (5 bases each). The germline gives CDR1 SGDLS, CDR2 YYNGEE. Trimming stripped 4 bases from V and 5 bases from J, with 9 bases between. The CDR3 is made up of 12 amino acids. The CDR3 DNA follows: TGTGCCAGCAGCTCTGAGGGGGAGACCCAGTACTTC. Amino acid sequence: CASSSEGETQYF.

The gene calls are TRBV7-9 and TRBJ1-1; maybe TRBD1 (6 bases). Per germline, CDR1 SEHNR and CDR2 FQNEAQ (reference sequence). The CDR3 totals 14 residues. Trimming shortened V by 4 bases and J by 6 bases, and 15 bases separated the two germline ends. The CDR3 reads CASSSVGWGPEAFF. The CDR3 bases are TGTGCCAGCAGCTCAGTGGGATGGGGGCCTGAAGCTTTCTTT.

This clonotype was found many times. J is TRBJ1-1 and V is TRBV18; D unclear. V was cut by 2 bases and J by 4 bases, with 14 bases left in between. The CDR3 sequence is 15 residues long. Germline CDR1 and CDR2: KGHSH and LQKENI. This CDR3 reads CASSPSSGRTTEAFF. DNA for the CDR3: TGTGCCAGCTCACCATCCAGTGGGAGGACCACTGAAGCTTTCTTT.